Listed below are T cell receptor beta chains from one sample, sequenced in a study of blood T cell repertoires in COVID-19. This table comes from immunoSEQ multiplex PCR, and its TCRdb copy is limited to in-frame clones, with some not included. The sample contains approximately 140,000 clones, about 89% of which appear only once. The material sequenced was peripheral blood. The source is a man aged 50 or older with active or convalescent COVID-19. CDR3s include the opening cysteine and the closing phenylalanine or tryptophan. The order of the fields is D gene, J gene, V gene, clone size, CDR3 protein, CDR3 DNA. The D gene is left open where the match is weak. The size entry is marked missing in some rows and otherwise reads once, few, many or a size class.

.	TRBJ1-2	TRBV5-1	.	CASSLSGTPNDYGYTF	TGCGCCAGCAGCTTGTCCGGGACACCGAATGACTATGGCTACACCTTC
.	TRBJ1-4	TRBV3-1/TRBV3-2	few	CASSPPGRVKEKLFF	TGTGCCAGCAGCCCCCCGGGCAGGGTGAAGGAAAAACTGTTTTTT
.	TRBJ1-4	TRBV12-3/TRBV12-4	.	CASRRSNEKLFF	TGTGCCAGCAGGAGATCGAATGAAAAACTGTTTTTT
TRBD2	TRBJ2-2	TRBV4-2	.	CASSQVSGGNTGELFF	TGTGCCAGCAGCCAAGTTTCGGGGGGGAACACCGGGGAGCTGTTTTTT
.	TRBJ2-5	TRBV24-1	.	CATSDFAETQYF	TGTGCCACCAGTGATTTCGCGGAGACCCAGTACTTC
TRBD2	TRBJ2-7	TRBV5-1	.	CASSFTSSGSSYEQYF	TGCGCCAGCAGCTTTACGTCTAGCGGGAGTTCTTACGAGCAGTACTTC
.	TRBJ1-5	TRBV12-3/TRBV12-4	.	CASMRDRNQPQHF	TGTGCCAGCATGCGGGACCGAAATCAGCCCCAGCATTTT
TRBD2	TRBJ2-2	TRBV6-5	.	CASSRTRSDTGELFF	TGTGCCAGCAGTCGGACTAGGTCGGACACCGGGGAGCTGTTTTTT
TRBD2	TRBJ2-2	TRBV6-1	.	CASSDISGRGTGELFF	TGTGCCAGCAGTGACATTAGCGGGAGGGGGACCGGGGAGCTGTTTTTT
TRBD1	TRBJ2-2	TRBV5-1	.	CASRDRGATNTGELFF	TGCGCCAGCCGCGACAGGGGGGCGACGAACACCGGGGAGCTGTTTTTT
TRBD1	TRBJ1-1	TRBV5-1	.	CASSLDRTGW	TGCGCCAGCAGCTTGGATAGGACAGGGTGG
TRBD1	TRBJ1-1	TRBV12-5	.	CASGAGTGVGTEAFF	TGTGCTAGTGGCGCCGGCACAGGGGTGGGCACTGAAGCTTTCTTT
.	TRBJ2-7	TRBV11-3	.	CASSSRRGTSIHEQYF	TGTGCCAGCAGCTCACGCAGGGGGACTAGTATCCACGAGCAGTACTTC
TRBD1	TRBJ1-2	TRBV3-1/TRBV3-2	.	CASSQDVLRGPFGYTF	TGTGCCAGCAGCCAAGATGTACTAAGGGGGCCCTTTGGCTACACCTTC
TRBD1	TRBJ2-3	TRBV15	.	CATSRGQGRADTQYF	TGTGCCACCAGCAGGGGACAGGGGAGGGCAGATACGCAGTATTTT
TRBD1	TRBJ2-5	TRBV19	.	CASSIRTGPQETQYF	TGTGCCAGTAGTATAAGGACAGGACCCCAAGAGACCCAGTACTTC
TRBD1	TRBJ1-5	TRBV10-3	.	CATGQGSGYSNQPQHF	TGTGCCACTGGACAGGGGAGCGGTTATAGCAATCAGCCCCAGCATTTT
.	TRBJ2-7	TRBV24-1	.	CATRSSQGGDRQYF	TGTGCCACCCGGAGTAGTCAGGGGGGCGACCGGCAGTACTTC
.	TRBJ2-5	TRBV19	.	CASRQQGAQETQYF	TGTGCCAGTAGACAACAGGGTGCCCAAGAGACCCAGTACTTC
.	TRBJ1-1	TRBV9	.	CASSASKGPFTEAFF	TGTGCCAGCAGCGCCTCTAAGGGGCCTTTCACTGAAGCTTTCTTT
.	TRBJ1-5	TRBV2	.	CASRRTVGSNQPQHF	TGTGCCAGCAGAAGGACAGTGGGAAGCAATCAGCCCCAGCATTTT
TRBD1	TRBJ1-6	TRBV29-1	once	CSASGTGDSPLHF	TGCAGCGCGTCCGGGACAGGGGATTCACCCCTCCACTTT
.	TRBJ1-1	TRBV9	once	CASSVGSGTEAFF	TGTGCCAGCAGCGTAGGTTCAGGCACTGAAGCTTTCTTT
TRBD2	TRBJ2-1	TRBV30	.	CAWSVQAGLGNEQFF	TGTGCCTGGAGTGTACAAGCGGGATTAGGGAATGAGCAGTTCTTC
.	TRBJ1-5	TRBV6-5	.	CASLNRAQNQPQHF	TGTGCCAGCCTAAACAGGGCACAAAATCAGCCCCAGCATTTT
TRBD1	TRBJ1-1	TRBV7-9	.	CASSWGGTGVNTEAFF	TGTGCCAGCAGCTGGGGCGGGACAGGAGTGAACACTGAAGCTTTCTTT
TRBD1	TRBJ1-5	TRBV19	.	CASSRQGQPQHF	TGTGCCAGTAGCAGACAGGGGCAGCCCCAGCATTTT
.	TRBJ1-1	TRBV30	.	CAWMAGENTEAFF	TGTGCCTGGATGGCAGGGGAGAACACTGAAGCTTTCTTT
TRBD1	TRBJ2-2	TRBV29-1	.	CSVDGRGRDTGELFF	TGCAGCGTTGATGGCAGGGGGCGGGACACCGGGGAGCTGTTTTTT